This T cell receptor beta chain stems from a study of CD8 T cells in Susac syndrome. Findings of the study overall: None of the CD4+ T cell repertoires in Susac syndrome showed clonal expansion.

A quantity of roughly 0.5 to 1 ug RNA underwent reverse transcription using random hexamers. TCRdb analysed the immunoSEQ multiplex PCR reads with MiXCR anew, one entry per CDR3 protein. The table has under 200,000 distinct CDR3 sequences, roughly nine tenths seen once. The CDR3 has 16 residues. Germline assignment: CDR1 SGDLS and CDR2 YYNGEE. With 4 bases clipped from V and 5 bases from J, the junction kept 13 bases outside the gene matches. As to this clonotype: Its specificity is not known.

The source material was CD4+ T cells from PBMCs. The clonotype comes from a human donor with Susac syndrome. The chain combines TRBV9 with TRBJ2-3; 7 bases fit TRBD2. DNA of the CDR3: TGTGCCAGCAGCACTCATAGCGGGCAAGTAGGAGATACGCAGTATTTT. Encoded protein: CASSTHSGQVGDTQYF.